This T cell receptor (beta chain) was sequenced for a study of cytomegalovirus exposure and HLA in healthy donors. Study-wide results and caveats: Later findings reportedly placed an Asian-associated ancestry cluster below the roughly 660-donor mean for N-insertions. The authors later found HLA-associated TCR beta chains more clonally expanded than equally common others. The later analysis indicated that the majority of CMV-associated TCR beta chains appeared HLA-restricted. In a later analysis, at a false discovery rate of 0.05, roughly 17,000 TCR beta sequences matched HLA alleles.

Trimming removed 6 bases at V and 1 base at J, with 10 bases between. Germline CDR1 SGHTS, CDR2 YDEGEE. CDR3 length: 13 amino acids. Notes on this clone: Its antigen is as yet unknown.

Amplification used 60 Vbeta primers and 13 Jbeta primers. TCRdb's copy holds only in-frame clones and misses some; the assay was immunoSEQ multiplex PCR. The sample holds 130,000 or so clones. V is TRBV5-8 and J is TRBJ1-1; D gene ambiguous. The sequenced material came from PBMCs. This receptor was obtained from a woman aged 40 to 49 in good health and CMV-seronegative. DNA of the CDR3: TGTGCCAGCAACCCGGTTCAGAACACTGAAGCTTTCTTT. It codes for CASNPVQNTEAFF.